This T cell receptor beta chain stems from a study of tumor-infiltrating lymphocytes in primary liver carcinoma. Overall study findings and caveats: Researchers found tumor-adjacent and tumor-blood pairs overlapped less than tumor region pairs. Present in all five tumor regions were only about 7-25% of the top clones. Relative to blood, tumors carried a significantly larger fraction of the repertoire in their top 250 clones (p = 0.039).

Germline values: CDR1 SQVTM, CDR2 ANQGSEA. V lost 4 bases, J lost 4 bases, and 16 bases lay in between. CDR3 length equals 14 residues. Co-extraction of RNA and DNA was performed on about 19-30 mg of unsorted bulk tissue. No treatment had been given to the patients, who were chronically infected with HBV. This clonotype was seen repeatedly, ten times or more. The antigen is unknown. Using a constant-region primer together with ProtoScript II reverse transcriptase, TCR beta cDNA was made from roughly 520 ng of total RNA. Three nested multiplex PCR rounds, a slightly modified ARM-PCR method, built the TCR beta libraries. TRBV1-TRBV30 forward primers and a C-beta reverse primer were used in the first two PCR rounds, which each ran for approximately 11 cycles. MiXCR, run by TCRdb on the multiplex PCR reads, gives a single entry per CDR3 protein. The sample has roughly 120,000 distinct CDR3 sequences; about 68% are singletons.

This rearrangement joins TRBV29-1 to TRBJ1-1, with a possible D match to TRBD1 (5 bases). Sequencing used liver tumor tissue from sampling region 1. Subset defined: tumor region T1, superior pole. The sequence came from a woman aged 55-70 years with primary liver carcinoma and hepatitis B virus infection. This chain's CDR3 is CSVAAYGGPTEAFF. The DNA of the CDR3 is TGCAGCGTTGCCGCTTACGGGGGACCCACTGAAGCTTTCTTT.